These 8 T cell receptor beta chains were all obtained from the same sample, sequenced in a study of blood T cell repertoires in COVID-19. Generated by immunoSEQ multiplex PCR, the TCRdb table keeps only in-frame clones and is missing some. The repertoire has some 160,000 clones, around 84% of them found once; the top ten carry roughly 8%. Sequencing used PBMCs or T cells enriched from blood (not recorded which). Receptors originate from a woman aged 45-65 years who had recovered from COVID-19.

This clone was picked up one time. The chain is built from TRBV7-3 and TRBJ1-6; weak D call: TRBD1 (6 bases). V dropped 1 base and J dropped 8 bases, with 15 bases sitting between them. The CDR3 runs to 16 residues. Looked up from germline, CDR1 is SGHTA and CDR2 is FQGTGA. The chain's CDR3 is CASSLIGRGAHSPLHF. The DNA for the CDR3 is TGTGCCAGCAGCTTAATTGGGCGGGGGGCTCATTCACCCCTCCACTTT.

V usage is TRBV6-5 and J usage is TRBJ2-7; 12 bases fit TRBD2. The V gene end was trimmed by 6 bases and the J gene end by 3 bases; junction bases not matched to a gene: 6. Germline CDR1 MNHEY, CDR2 SVGAGI. The CDR3 runs to 15 residues. The DNA of the CDR3 is TGTGCCAGCAGCGACCTAGCGGGGGGGCACTACGAGCAGTACTTC. The encoded protein is CASSDLAGGHYEQYF.

This clone came up a few times. The chain employs TRBV12-5 and TRBJ2-1, with TRBD2 matching 7 bases. Germline CDR1 LGHNT, CDR2 FRNRAP. V dropped 6 bases and J dropped 4; count of bases not matched to a gene: 9. The CDR3 length is 15 residues. CDR3: CASGLGTTKYNEQFF. CDR3 in DNA: TGTGCTAGTGGGCTCGGGACTACAAAATACAATGAGCAGTTCTTC.

The gene calls are TRBV11-1 and TRBJ1-2, with D uncertain. V gave up 2 bases and J gave up 5 bases, with 9 bases separating them. Germline V gene data show CDR1 as SGHAT and CDR2 as FQDESV (reference sequence). This CDR3 region has 13 residues. CDR3 DNA sequence: TGTGCCAGCAGCTTAAATGGCGGGTATGGCTACACCTTC. It specifies CASSLNGGYGYTF.

The rearrangement uses TRBV4-2 and TRBJ1-5; D not certain. The germline V gene encodes CDR1 LGHNA and CDR2 YNFKEQ. V lost 0 bases to trimming and J lost 2 bases, with 20 bases between them. The CDR3 extends over 19 amino acids. DNA of the CDR3: TGTGCCAGCAGCCAAGAGGATGGCCGTGGGAGGGTCGGCAATCAGCCCCAGCATTTT. This translates into CASSQEDGRGRVGNQPQHF.

The rearrangement joins TRBV9 to TRBJ1-3, with D perhaps TRBD1 (6 bases). The V and J ends lost 3 bases and 8 bases respectively, with 18 bases between them. Germline V gives CDR1 SGDLS, CDR2 YYNGEE. The CDR3 runs 15 residues. The CDR3 nucleotides are TGTGCCAGCAGCGCCGAGGGGCAGGGGAGGGACACCATATATTTT. It translates to CASSAEGQGRDTIYF. The variable domain in full, with the rest retrieved from reference TRBV9 and TRBJ1-3, is DSGVTQTPKHLITATGQRVTLRCSPRSGDLSVYWYQQSLDQGLQFLIQYYNGEERAKGNILERFSAQQFPDLHSELNLSSLELGDSALYFCASSAEGQGRDTIYFGEGSWLTVV.

The genes are TRBV18 and TRBJ2-7; TRBD1 matches 8 bases. The CDR3 loop spans 15 amino acids. CDR1 KGHSH and CDR2 LQKENI come from the germline V gene. V lost 3 bases and J lost 7; bases outside the gene matches: 11. CDR3 sequence reads: CASSPMEDRGMEQYF. As DNA, the CDR3 is TGTGCCAGCTCACCCATGGAAGACAGGGGAATGGAGCAGTACTTC.

V usage is TRBV9 and J usage is TRBJ2-1, with 8 bases that match TRBD2. V lost 0 bases, J lost 6 bases, and 2 bases stayed unmatched. The CDR3 contains 14 residues. Germline V lookup: CDR1 SGDLS, CDR2 YYNGEE. The CDR3 DNA is TGTGCCAGCAGCGTAGACCTAGCGGGCAATGAGCAGTTCTTC. Amino acids: CASSVDLAGNEQFF.